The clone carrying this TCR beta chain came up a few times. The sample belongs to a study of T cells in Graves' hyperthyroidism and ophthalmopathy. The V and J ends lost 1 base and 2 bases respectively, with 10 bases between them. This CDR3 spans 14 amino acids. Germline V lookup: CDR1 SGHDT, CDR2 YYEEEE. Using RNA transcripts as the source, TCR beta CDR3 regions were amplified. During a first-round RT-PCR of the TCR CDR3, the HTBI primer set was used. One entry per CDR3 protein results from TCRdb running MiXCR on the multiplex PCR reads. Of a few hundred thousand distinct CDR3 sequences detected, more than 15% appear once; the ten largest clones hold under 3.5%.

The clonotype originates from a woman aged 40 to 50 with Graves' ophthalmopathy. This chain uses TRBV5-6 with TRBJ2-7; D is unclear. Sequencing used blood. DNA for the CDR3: TGTGCCAGCAGCTTGCTGGGGAAGACCTACGAGCAGTACTTC. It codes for CASSLLGKTYEQYF. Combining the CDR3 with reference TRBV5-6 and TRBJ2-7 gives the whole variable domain DAGVTQSPTHLIKTRGQQVTLRCSPKSGHDTVSWYQQALGQGPQFIFQYYEEEERQRGNFPDRFSGHQFPNYSSELNVNALLLGDSALYLCASSLLGKTYEQYFGPGTRLTVT.